The 9 T cell receptor beta chains in this list originate from one sample, sequenced in a study of blood T cell repertoires in COVID-19. Clones were sequenced by immunoSEQ multiplex PCR, and TCRdb holds only the in-frame ones, with some missing. The sample yields about 49,000 clones, more than 85% seen once. Input material: peripheral blood. These TCRs come from a man between 40 and 49 years old with active COVID-19.

The V gene is TRBV28, the J gene TRBJ1-2; 9 positions agree with TRBD1. The trim removed 3 bases at V and 4 bases at J, leaving 0 bases unmatched. CDR1 is MDHEN, CDR2 SYDVKM, per germline. The CDR3 length is 13 residues. The CDR3 nucleotides are TGTGCCAGCAGTTTGGGACAGGGCTATGGCTACACCTTC. It is translated as CASSLGQGYGYTF.

The gene calls are TRBV28 and TRBJ1-1; D unresolved. Trimming removed 5 bases at V and 3 bases at J, with 10 bases between. Germline V lookup: CDR1 MDHEN, CDR2 SYDVKM. The CDR3 consists of 13 residues. The CDR3 is CASSGRMDTEAFF. DNA of the CDR3: TGTGCCAGCAGTGGCAGGATGGACACTGAAGCTTTCTTT.

This clone was recorded only once. The chain links TRBV24-1 to TRBJ1-3; no clear D. The CDR3 runs 16 residues. Germline V gives CDR1 KGHDR, CDR2 SFDVKD. Trimming removed 3 bases at V and 0 bases at J, with 11 bases between. The CDR3 region has the DNA TGTGCCACCAGTGATCCCTCAGCGGGCTCTGGAAACACCATATATTTT. Its protein is CATSDPSAGSGNTIYF.

The sample holds one count of this clone. The gene calls are TRBV2 and TRBJ2-7; D might be TRBD2 (5 bases). The CDR3 consists of 15 residues. V dropped 6 bases and J dropped 7 bases, with 22 bases sitting between them. From germline, CDR1 is SNHLY and CDR2 FYNNEI. The DNA of the CDR3 is TGTGCCAGCAGCGTGGCGGCCAAGCCTCCGGGGGAGCAGTACTTC. Its translation is CASSVAAKPPGEQYF.

V gene TRBV6-5 combines with J gene TRBJ2-1; no clear D gene. In germline, CDR1 is MNHEY, CDR2 SVGAGI. The CDR3 length is 16 residues. The V gene lost 2 bases and the J gene lost 0 bases, with 11 bases spanning the gap. The CDR3 region has the DNA TGTGCCAGCAGTTACGATTGGTTGAGCTCCTACAATGAGCAGTTCTTC. This codes for CASSYDWLSSYNEQFF.

CDR3 nucleotides: TGCGCCAGCAGCGCGGACATTCTCAAACCCTTTAACTATGGCTACACCTTC. Its translation is CASSADILKPFNYGYTF. The V and J genes are TRBV5-1 and TRBJ1-2, with D perhaps matching TRBD1 (5 bases). From germline, CDR1 is SGHRS and CDR2 YFSETQ. This CDR3 spans 17 amino acids. V gave up 4 bases and J gave up 1 base, with 20 bases separating them.

The rearrangement links TRBV7-8 to TRBJ1-1; D call uncertain. V lost 4 bases and J 3 bases, leaving 12 bases between the germline ends. The CDR3 consists of 14 residues. CDR1 is SGHVS and CDR2 is FQNEAQ in the germline V gene. CDR3 sequence: CASSSAPLDTEAFF. For the CDR3, the DNA is TGTGCCAGCAGCTCTGCGCCTCTTGACACTGAAGCTTTCTTT.

By frequency in the sample, this clone is medium-sized. The chain carries TRBV30 and TRBJ1-5; D is uncertain. Germline V gene sequence: CDR1 GTSNPN, CDR2 SVGIG (reference sequence). V was pared by 1 base and J by 1 base, with 5 bases between. This CDR3 has 13 amino acids. This CDR3 reads CAWSGQSNQPQHF. DNA for the CDR3: TGTGCCTGGAGTGGGCAGAGCAATCAGCCCCAGCATTTT.

The chain recombines TRBV5-1 with TRBJ2-5; 9 nucleotides match TRBD1. The germline V gene encodes CDR1 SGHRS and CDR2 YFSETQ. CDR3 length: 13 residues. J gave up 1 base and V 6 bases, and 1 base lay outside the gene matches. For the CDR3, the DNA is TGCGCCAGCACGACAGGGGGCCAAGAGACCCAGTACTTC. Its translation: CASTTGGQETQYF.